The rows below give T cell receptor beta chains drawn from one sample of a study of cytomegalovirus exposure and HLA in healthy donors. TCRdb keeps only in-frame clones here, not all; method: immunoSEQ multiplex PCR. The sample consists of about 130,000 clones, approximately 79% of them appearing once. The sample consisted of PBMCs. These receptors were taken from a man younger than 35 in good health and CMV-seropositive. Both conserved end residues are trimmed from each CDR3. Size is stated for part of the rows, as once, few or many counts, or as a class when the clone is expanded.

v_call clone_size cdr3_aa
TRBV27 once ASSLQPDDWSDEQY
TRBV5-4 . ASSLIDSYEQY
TRBV18 . ASSPAGLDEQF
TRBV19 . ASSILGGTGANVLT
TRBV2 . ANSRDWNTEAF
TRBV25-1 few ASSGRGITDTQY
TRBV30 . ASTPDRVSYEQY
TRBV5-5 . ASSLWETQY
TRBV19 few ASRRGNQPQH
TRBV7-9 . ASSKWTGYGFEQF
TRBV5-1 . ASSLAPGQATEDEKLF
TRBV11-2 . ASSPDSLAGSSYEQY
TRBV30 . AWSTGSNQPQH
TRBV10-2 . ASTPGLAVSEQY
TRBV2 . ASSDGRGAETQY
TRBV19 . ASSIDRGGQPQH
TRBV27 . ASRVRLNTGELF
TRBV27 . ASSHRVGGNTEAF
TRBV5-1 . ASRQEGYGYT
TRBV7-9 . ASSPRGSGGHETQY
TRBV7-2 once ASSSRGGPYEQY
TRBV6-1 few ASSVEGGVLNTEAF
TRBV5-6 . ASSFEIAGRSQDTQY
TRBV28 . ASSPLTGEAKNIQY
TRBV7-6 . ASSLVASGGPYNEQF
TRBV7-2 . ASSLGLAGEQF
TRBV29-1 few SVESGQGIYEQY
TRBV18 once ASSPPGSYEQY
TRBV10-1 . ASGGRGTYEQY
TRBV27 few ASRRAGGTEAF
TRBV2 . ASSFRRGDSGIH
TRBV14 . ASSRLTGREKNEQF
TRBV5-4 . ASSPGTSGSGEF
TRBV6-6 few ASSYSVAGRTDTQY
TRBV6-1 . ASSARLAGGIDTQY
TRBV7-2 few ASSTTPGHFYEQY
TRBV5-8 few ASSLDRRNNSPLH
TRBV19 . ASSSGSGFTDTQY
TRBV29-1 . SGQTSGAGNEQF
TRBV5-5 . ASSPGTGDYEQY
TRBV29-1 . SVTLNNRGAYTGELF
TRBV4-2 . ASSQDTGGGDSNQPQH
TRBV6-1 few ASSEATGTAYEQY
TRBV29-1 . SVGRSVPINEQF
TRBV13 . ASTQGQGVGTEAF
TRBV4-1 . ASSQLAGGPSYEQY
TRBV9 . ASSGQVYGYT
TRBV6-5 . ASSYLLTGLAEKLF
TRBV28 . ASSLMDRELGETQY